Listed below are T cell receptor beta chains from one sample, sequenced in a study of identical twins. TCRdb used MiXCR to reprocess the 5' RACE reads, holding one entry per CDR3 protein. This table has under 300,000 distinct CDR3 sequences, over 11% appearing once. Sequenced sample: memory (CD45RO+) T cells sorted from blood. Receptors were obtained from a woman aged 18-30 years in good health. CDR3s include the opening cysteine and the closing phenylalanine or tryptophan. Fields, in order: V gene, D gene, J gene, clone size, CDR3 protein, CDR3 DNA. The D gene is left open where the match is weak. Not all rows give a size; the values are once, few, many and, for expanded clones, a class.

TRBV9	TRBD2	TRBJ2-3	-	CASSVGTSGSGDTQYF	TGTGCCAGCAGCGTTGGGACTAGCGGGAGCGGAGATACGCAGTATTTT
TRBV12-3/TRBV12-4	-	TRBJ2-2	few	CASSLGGPMNTGELFF	TGTGCCAGCAGTTTAGGGGGGCCTATGAACACCGGGGAGCTGTTTTTT
TRBV12-3/TRBV12-4	-	TRBJ2-1	-	CASSPTGGEQFF	TGTGCCAGCAGCCCCACGGGCGGTGAGCAGTTCTTC
TRBV6-5	-	TRBJ1-2	-	CASSSLSGAPTF	TGTGCCAGCAGTTCCCTTTCAGGGGCCCCTACCTTC
TRBV7-2	-	TRBJ2-7	few	CASSLVTSYYEQYF	TGTGCCAGCAGCTTAGTGACTAGTTACTACGAGCAGTACTTC
TRBV29-1	-	TRBJ2-3	few	CSVGSLVAVTNTDTQYF	TGCAGCGTTGGATCGTTAGTAGCGGTTACAAACACAGATACGCAGTATTTT
TRBV7-9	TRBD1	TRBJ1-6	many	CASSSHDRQGSGSPLHF	TGTGCCAGCAGCTCGCACGACCGACAGGGGAGCGGTTCACCCCTCCACTTT
TRBV6-5	TRBD1	TRBJ1-1	few	CASSYIPTGTNTEAFF	TGTGCCAGCAGTTATATCCCGACAGGGACGAACACTGAAGCTTTCTTT
TRBV11-2	-	TRBJ2-7	once	CASSWGSYEQYF	TGTGCCAGCAGCTGGGGCTCCTACGAGCAGTACTTC
TRBV6-1	-	TRBJ1-6	many	CASNQQFRGSPLHF	TGTGCCAGCAACCAACAGTTTCGGGGGTCACCCCTCCACTTT
TRBV7-8	-	TRBJ2-2	few	CASSFRTGPYTGELFF	TGTGCCAGCAGCTTTCGAACGGGGCCATACACCGGGGAGCTGTTTTTT
TRBV12-3/TRBV12-4	-	TRBJ2-7	-	CASSLFGGNYEQYF	TGTGCCAGCAGTTTGTTCGGAGGGAACTACGAGCAGTACTTC
TRBV6-5	-	TRBJ2-7	-	CASHRDYEQYF	TGTGCCAGCCACAGAGACTACGAGCAGTACTTC
TRBV4-3	TRBD2	TRBJ2-7	-	CASSQDSGYEQYF	TGCGCCAGCAGCCAAGATAGCGGGTACGAGCAGTACTTC
TRBV5-1	-	TRBJ1-6	few	CASSSDSSYNSPLHF	TGCGCCAGCAGCTCTGACAGCTCCTATAATTCACCCCTCCACTTT
TRBV10-2	-	TRBJ1-1	-	CASSEKEIEAFF	TGCGCCAGCAGTGAAAAAGAAATTGAAGCTTTCTTT
TRBV7-2	TRBD2	TRBJ2-5	few	CASSLAPLAGGPRETQYF	TGTGCCAGCAGCTTAGCGCCGTTAGCGGGGGGGCCTAGGGAGACCCAGTACTTC
TRBV3-1	-	TRBJ2-7	few	CASSEVLLAGQYF	TGTGCCAGCAGCGAAGTCCTCCTAGCTGGGCAGTACTTC
TRBV12-3/TRBV12-4	-	TRBJ1-3	many	CASSLSGRISGNTIYF	TGTGCCAGCAGTTTATCGGGACGCATCTCTGGAAACACCATATATTTT
TRBV6-6	-	TRBJ1-2	-	CASSTNGYTF	TGTGCCAGCAGCACAAATGGCTACACCTTC
TRBV14	-	TRBJ2-7	-	CASSQYNSYEQYF	TGTGCCAGCAGCCAATACAACTCCTACGAGCAGTACTTC
TRBV20-1	-	TRBJ1-1	few	CSARGNGGTEAFF	TGCAGTGCTAGAGGTAACGGAGGCACTGAAGCTTTCTTT
TRBV29-1	-	TRBJ2-1	few	CSVGVRGGINEQFF	TGCAGCGTAGGGGTCAGGGGGGGAATCAATGAGCAGTTCTTC
TRBV5-1	-	TRBJ2-2	many	CASSFPPGVNTGELFF	TGCGCCAGCAGCTTCCCTCCTGGGGTCAACACCGGGGAGCTGTTTTTT
TRBV4-3	-	TRBJ2-1	many	CASSQERLAFNEQFF	TGCGCCAGCAGCCAAGAACGGCTAGCGTTCAATGAGCAGTTCTTC
TRBV2	-	TRBJ1-1	-	CASRSPGAGDTEAFF	TGTGCCAGCAGGTCTCCAGGGGCTGGAGACACTGAAGCTTTCTTT
TRBV20-1	-	TRBJ2-7	few	CSARQGRYEQYF	TGCAGTGCTAGGCAGGGGAGGTACGAGCAGTACTTC
TRBV12-3/TRBV12-4	TRBD1	TRBJ2-5	-	CASNEDRETQYF	TGTGCCAGCAACGAGGACAGGGAGACCCAGTACTTC
TRBV20-1	-	TRBJ2-1	few	CSARAGVGGVYEQFF	TGCAGTGCTAGAGCAGGGGTTGGGGGGGTATATGAGCAGTTCTTC
TRBV18	TRBD2	TRBJ2-3	-	CASSPPTSGATDTQYF	TGTGCCAGCTCACCACCGACTAGCGGGGCCACAGATACGCAGTATTTT
TRBV11-2	-	TRBJ2-3	-	CASSKYRGDGTDTQYF	TGTGCCAGCAGCAAGTATCGAGGAGACGGCACAGATACGCAGTATTTT
TRBV30	TRBD2	TRBJ2-5	-	CAWTLAGGETQYF	TGTGCCTGGACCCTAGCGGGAGGAGAGACCCAGTACTTC
TRBV20-1	TRBD1	TRBJ2-7	few	CSARPLAGTGPYEQYF	TGCAGTGCTAGACCATTGGCGGGGACAGGGCCGTACGAGCAGTACTTC
TRBV5-1	TRBD1	TRBJ1-2	-	CASSPEGWGRGYGYTF	TGCGCCAGCAGCCCTGAAGGTTGGGGCAGGGGGTATGGCTACACCTTC
TRBV7-2	-	TRBJ1-2	-	CARRPVGGRLYGYTF	TGTGCCAGACGACCCGTAGGGGGGCGACTCTATGGCTACACCTTC
TRBV28	TRBD2	TRBJ2-5	few	CASSLAGEAETQYF	TGTGCCAGCAGTTTGGCGGGAGAGGCGGAGACCCAGTACTTC
TRBV5-1	-	TRBJ2-7	few	CASSLVSAYEQYF	TGCGCCAGCAGCTTGGTGTCAGCCTACGAGCAGTACTTC
TRBV12-3/TRBV12-4	-	TRBJ1-6	few	CASSLNGRSPLHF	TGTGCCAGCAGTTTGAACGGGAGATCACCCCTCCACTTT
TRBV9	-	TRBJ1-2	few	CASSVEGFHGYTF	TGTGCCAGCAGCGTAGAAGGGTTCCATGGCTACACCTTC
TRBV6-1	-	TRBJ2-2	-	CASTESNTGELFF	TGTGCCAGCACTGAGTCAAACACCGGGGAGCTGTTTTTT
TRBV11-2	-	TRBJ1-1	few	CASSFDRAFF	TGTGCCAGCAGCTTTGATAGAGCTTTCTTT
TRBV7-3	TRBD1	TRBJ1-2	-	CASSLTPRTGQYGGYTF	TGTGCCAGCAGCTTAACCCCCCGGACAGGGCAGTATGGTGGCTACACCTTC